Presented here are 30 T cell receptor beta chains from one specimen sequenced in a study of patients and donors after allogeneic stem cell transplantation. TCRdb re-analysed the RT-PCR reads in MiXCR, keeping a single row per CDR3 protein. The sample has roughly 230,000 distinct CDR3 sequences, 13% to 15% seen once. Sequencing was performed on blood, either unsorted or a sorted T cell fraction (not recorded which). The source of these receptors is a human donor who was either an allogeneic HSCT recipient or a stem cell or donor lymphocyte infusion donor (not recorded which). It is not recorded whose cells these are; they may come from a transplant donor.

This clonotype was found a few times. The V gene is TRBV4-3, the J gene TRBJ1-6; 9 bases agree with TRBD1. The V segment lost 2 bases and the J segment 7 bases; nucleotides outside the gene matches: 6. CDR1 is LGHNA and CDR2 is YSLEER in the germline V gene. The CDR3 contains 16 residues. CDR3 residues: CASSQRTGGGNSPLHF. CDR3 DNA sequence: TGCGCCAGCAGCCAACGTACAGGGGGCGGGAATTCACCCCTCCACTTT.

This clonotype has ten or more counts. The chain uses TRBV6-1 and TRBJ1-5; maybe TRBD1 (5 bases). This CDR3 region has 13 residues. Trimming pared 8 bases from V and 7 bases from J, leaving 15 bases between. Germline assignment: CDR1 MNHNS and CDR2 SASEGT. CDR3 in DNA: TGTGCCAGCGCTCGAGCAGGGAGGCAGCCCCAGCATTTT. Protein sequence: CASARAGRQPQHF.

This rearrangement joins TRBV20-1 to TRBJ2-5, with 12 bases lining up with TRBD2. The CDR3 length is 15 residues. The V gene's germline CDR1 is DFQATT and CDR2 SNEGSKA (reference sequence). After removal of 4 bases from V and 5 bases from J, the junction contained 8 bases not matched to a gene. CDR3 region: CSANPGLAGLETQYF. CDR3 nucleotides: TGCAGTGCTAACCCCGGACTAGCGGGGCTTGAGACCCAGTACTTC.

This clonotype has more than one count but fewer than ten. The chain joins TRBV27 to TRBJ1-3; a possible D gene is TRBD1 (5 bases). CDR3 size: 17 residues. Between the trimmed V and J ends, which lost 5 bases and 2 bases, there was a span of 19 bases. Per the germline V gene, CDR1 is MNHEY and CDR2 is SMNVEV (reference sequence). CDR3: CASSKKSVGGAGNTIYF. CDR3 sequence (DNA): TGTGCCAGCAGTAAAAAATCGGTCGGAGGGGCTGGAAACACCATATATTTT.

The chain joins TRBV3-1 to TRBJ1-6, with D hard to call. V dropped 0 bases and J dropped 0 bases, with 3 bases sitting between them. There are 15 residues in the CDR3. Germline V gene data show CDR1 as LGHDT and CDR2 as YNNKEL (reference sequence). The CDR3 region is CASSQESSYNSPLHF. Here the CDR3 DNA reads TGTGCCAGCAGCCAAGAAAGCTCCTATAATTCACCCCTCCACTTT.

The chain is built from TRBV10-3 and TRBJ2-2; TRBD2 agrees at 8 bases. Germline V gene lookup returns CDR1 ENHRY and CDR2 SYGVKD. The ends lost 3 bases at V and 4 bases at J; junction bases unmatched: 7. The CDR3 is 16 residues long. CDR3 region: CAISEAGVGSTGELFF. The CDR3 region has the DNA TGTGCCATCAGTGAAGCGGGAGTGGGGAGCACCGGGGAGCTGTTTTTT.

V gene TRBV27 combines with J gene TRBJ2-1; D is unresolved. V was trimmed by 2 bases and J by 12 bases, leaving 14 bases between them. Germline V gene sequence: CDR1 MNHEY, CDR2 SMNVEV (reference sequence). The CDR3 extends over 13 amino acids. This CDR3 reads CASSLQQKSPQFF. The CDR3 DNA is TGTGCCAGCAGTTTACAACAGAAGTCTCCGCAGTTCTTC.

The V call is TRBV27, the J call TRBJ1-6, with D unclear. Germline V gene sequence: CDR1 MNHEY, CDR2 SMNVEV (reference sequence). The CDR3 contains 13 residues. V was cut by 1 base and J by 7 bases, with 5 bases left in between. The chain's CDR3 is CASSLLANSPLHF. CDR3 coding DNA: TGTGCCAGCAGTTTATTGGCAAATTCACCCCTCCACTTT.

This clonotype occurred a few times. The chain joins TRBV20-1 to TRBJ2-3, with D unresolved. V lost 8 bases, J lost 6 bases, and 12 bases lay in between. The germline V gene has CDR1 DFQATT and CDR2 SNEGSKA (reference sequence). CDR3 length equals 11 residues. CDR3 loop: CSNPDGDTQYF. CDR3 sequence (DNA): TGCAGTAACCCAGACGGGGATACGCAGTATTTT.

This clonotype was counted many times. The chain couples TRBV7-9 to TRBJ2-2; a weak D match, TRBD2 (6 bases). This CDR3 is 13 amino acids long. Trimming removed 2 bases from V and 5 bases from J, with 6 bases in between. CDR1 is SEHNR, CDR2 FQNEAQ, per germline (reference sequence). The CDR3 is CASSLSGTGELFF. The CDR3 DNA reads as TGTGCCAGCAGCTTAAGCGGGACCGGGGAGCTGTTTTTT.

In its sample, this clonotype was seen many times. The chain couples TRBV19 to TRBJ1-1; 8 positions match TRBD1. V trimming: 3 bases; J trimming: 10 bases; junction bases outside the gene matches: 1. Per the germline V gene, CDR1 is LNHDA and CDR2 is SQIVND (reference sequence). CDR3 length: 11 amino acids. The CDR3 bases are TGTGCCAGTAGTATTGGACAGGGAGCTTTCTTT. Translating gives CASSIGQGAFF.

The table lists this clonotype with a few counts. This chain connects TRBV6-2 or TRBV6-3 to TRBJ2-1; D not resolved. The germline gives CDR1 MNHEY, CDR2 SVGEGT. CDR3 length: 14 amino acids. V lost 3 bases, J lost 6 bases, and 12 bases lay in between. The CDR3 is CASSYSTTGNEQFF. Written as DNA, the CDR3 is TGTGCCAGCAGTTATAGCACCACGGGCAATGAGCAGTTCTTC.

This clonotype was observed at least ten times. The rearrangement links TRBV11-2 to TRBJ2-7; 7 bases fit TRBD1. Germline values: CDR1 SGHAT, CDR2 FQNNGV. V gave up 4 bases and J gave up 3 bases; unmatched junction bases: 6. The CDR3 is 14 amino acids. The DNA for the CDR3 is TGTGCCAGCAGCTATACCGGGACAGACTACGAGCAGTACTTC. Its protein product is CASSYTGTDYEQYF.

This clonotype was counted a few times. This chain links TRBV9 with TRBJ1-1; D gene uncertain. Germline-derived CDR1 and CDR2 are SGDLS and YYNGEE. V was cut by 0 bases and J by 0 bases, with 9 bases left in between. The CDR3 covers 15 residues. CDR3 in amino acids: CASSVGAGMNTEAFF. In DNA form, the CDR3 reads TGTGCCAGCAGCGTAGGGGCAGGCATGAACACTGAAGCTTTCTTT.

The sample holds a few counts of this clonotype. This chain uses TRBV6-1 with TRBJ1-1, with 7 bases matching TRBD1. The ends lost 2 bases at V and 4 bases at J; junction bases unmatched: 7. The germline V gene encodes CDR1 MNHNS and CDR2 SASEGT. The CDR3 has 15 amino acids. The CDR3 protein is CASSEYFRGFTEAFF. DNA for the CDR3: TGTGCCAGCAGTGAATATTTCAGGGGGTTCACTGAAGCTTTCTTT.

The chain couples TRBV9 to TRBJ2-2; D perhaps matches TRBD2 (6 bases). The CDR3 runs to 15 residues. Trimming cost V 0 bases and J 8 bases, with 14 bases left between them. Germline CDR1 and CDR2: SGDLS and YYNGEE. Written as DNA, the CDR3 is TGTGCCAGCAGCGTAGACGGGGGAAGGATGGGGGAGCTGTTTTTT. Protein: CASSVDGGRMGELFF.

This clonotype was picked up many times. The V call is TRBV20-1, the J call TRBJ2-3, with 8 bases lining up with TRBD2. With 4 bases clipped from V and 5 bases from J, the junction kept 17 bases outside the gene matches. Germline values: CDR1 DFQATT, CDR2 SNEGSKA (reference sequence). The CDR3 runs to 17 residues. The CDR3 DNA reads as TGCAGTGCTACCTTCACTAGCGGCCGGGTTTCCCAAGATACGCAGTATTTT. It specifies CSATFTSGRVSQDTQYF.

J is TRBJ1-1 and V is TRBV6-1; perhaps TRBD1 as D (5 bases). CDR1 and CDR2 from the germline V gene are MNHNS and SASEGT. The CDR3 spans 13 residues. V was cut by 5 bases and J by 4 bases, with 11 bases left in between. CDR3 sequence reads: CASSNDGGTEAFF. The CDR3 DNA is TGTGCCAGCAGTAACGACGGGGGCACTGAAGCTTTCTTT.

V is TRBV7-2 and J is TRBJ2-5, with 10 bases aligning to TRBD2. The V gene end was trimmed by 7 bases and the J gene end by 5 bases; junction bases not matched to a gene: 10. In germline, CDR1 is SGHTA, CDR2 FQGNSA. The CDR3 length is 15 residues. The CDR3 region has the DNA TGTGCCAGCACCTCTAGCGGGGGCTTTGGGGAGACCCAGTACTTC. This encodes CASTSSGGFGETQYF.

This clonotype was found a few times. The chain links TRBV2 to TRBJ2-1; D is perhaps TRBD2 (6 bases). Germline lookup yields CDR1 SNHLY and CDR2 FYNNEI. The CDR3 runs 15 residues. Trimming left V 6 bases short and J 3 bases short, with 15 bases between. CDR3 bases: TGTGCCAGCAGGGGTATGCGGGGAGACTACAATGAGCAGTTCTTC. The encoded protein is CASRGMRGDYNEQFF.

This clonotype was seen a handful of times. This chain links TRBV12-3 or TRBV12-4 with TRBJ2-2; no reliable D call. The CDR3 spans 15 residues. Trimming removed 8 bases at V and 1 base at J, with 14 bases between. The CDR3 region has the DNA TGTGCCAGCCAAAAACCCACTGAGAACACCGGGGAGCTGTTTTTT. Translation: CASQKPTENTGELFF.

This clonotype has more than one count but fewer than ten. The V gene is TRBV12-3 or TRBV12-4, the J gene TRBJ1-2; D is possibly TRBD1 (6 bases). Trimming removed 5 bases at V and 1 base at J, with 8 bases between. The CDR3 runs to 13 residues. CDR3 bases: TGTGCCAGCAGTAACAGGGATAACTATGGCTACACCTTC. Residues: CASSNRDNYGYTF.

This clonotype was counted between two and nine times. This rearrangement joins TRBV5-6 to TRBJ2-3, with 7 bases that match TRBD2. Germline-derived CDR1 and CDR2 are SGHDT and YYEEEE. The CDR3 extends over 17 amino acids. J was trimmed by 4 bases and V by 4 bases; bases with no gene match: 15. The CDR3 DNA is TGTGCCAGCAGCCCCCGGCGGGGGAGGGCTGTGGCAGATACGCAGTATTTT. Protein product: CASSPRRGRAVADTQYF.

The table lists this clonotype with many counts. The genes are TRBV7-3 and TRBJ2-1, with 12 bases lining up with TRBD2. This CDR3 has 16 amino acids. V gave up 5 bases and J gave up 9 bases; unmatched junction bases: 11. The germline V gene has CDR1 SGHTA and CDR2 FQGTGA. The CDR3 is CASSPLAGGEEVEQFF. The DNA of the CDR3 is TGTGCCAGCAGCCCACTAGCGGGAGGCGAGGAGGTTGAGCAGTTCTTC.

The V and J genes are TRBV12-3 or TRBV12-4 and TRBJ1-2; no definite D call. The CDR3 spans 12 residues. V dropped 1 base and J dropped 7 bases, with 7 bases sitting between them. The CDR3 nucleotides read TGTGCCAGCAGTTTAGTGGCGTTTGGCTACACCTTC. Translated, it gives CASSLVAFGYTF.

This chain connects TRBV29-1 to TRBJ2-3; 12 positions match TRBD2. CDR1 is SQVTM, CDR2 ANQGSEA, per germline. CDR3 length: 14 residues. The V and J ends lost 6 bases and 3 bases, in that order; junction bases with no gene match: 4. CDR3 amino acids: CSVQTSGSTDTQYF. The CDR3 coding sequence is TGCAGCGTGCAGACTAGCGGGAGTACAGATACGCAGTATTTT.

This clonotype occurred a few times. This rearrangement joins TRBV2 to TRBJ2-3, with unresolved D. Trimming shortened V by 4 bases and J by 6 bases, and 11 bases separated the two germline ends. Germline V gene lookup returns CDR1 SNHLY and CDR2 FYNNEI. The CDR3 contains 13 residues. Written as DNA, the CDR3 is TGTGCCAGCAGTGGCTTTTCAGTGGATACGCAGTATTTT. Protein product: CASSGFSVDTQYF.

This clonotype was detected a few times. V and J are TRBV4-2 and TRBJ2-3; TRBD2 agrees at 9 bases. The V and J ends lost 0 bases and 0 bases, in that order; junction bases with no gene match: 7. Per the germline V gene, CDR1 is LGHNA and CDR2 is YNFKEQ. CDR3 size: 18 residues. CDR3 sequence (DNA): TGTGCCAGCAGCCAAGAATGGCGAGCGGGAGGCAGCACAGATACGCAGTATTTT. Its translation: CASSQEWRAGGSTDTQYF.

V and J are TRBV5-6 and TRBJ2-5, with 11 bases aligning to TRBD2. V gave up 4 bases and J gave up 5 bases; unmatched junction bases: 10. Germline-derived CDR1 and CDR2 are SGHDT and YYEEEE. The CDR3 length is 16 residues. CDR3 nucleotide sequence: TGTGCCAGCAGCCATTATAGCGGGGGGGCCGAGGAGACCCAGTACTTC. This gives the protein CASSHYSGGAEETQYF.

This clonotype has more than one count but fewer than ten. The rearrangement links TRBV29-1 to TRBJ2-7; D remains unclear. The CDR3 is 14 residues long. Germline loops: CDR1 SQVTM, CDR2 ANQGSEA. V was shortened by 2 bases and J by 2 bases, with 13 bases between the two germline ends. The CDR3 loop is CSVEQYNTPYEQYF. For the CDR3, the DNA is TGCAGCGTTGAACAGTACAATACGCCCTACGAGCAGTACTTC.